The clone carrying this T cell receptor beta chain was counted a few times. Clones were sequenced by immunoSEQ multiplex PCR, and TCRdb holds only the in-frame ones, with some missing. Of tens of thousands of clones in the sample, around 70% were seen once. This sample is part of a study of blood T cell repertoires in COVID-19. Study in general: Samples came from the United States, Italy and Spain, spanning acute and convalescent COVID-19.

Sequencing was done on a sample of peripheral blood. The receptor comes from a man between 65 and 85 years old with COVID-19, enrolled during active disease.

CDR3 DNA sequence: TGTGCCAGTAGTAGGGACACCGGTGTTTGGCCCCTCCACTTT. Its protein product is CASSRDTGVWPLHF. The chain joins TRBV19 to TRBJ1-6; possible D gene TRBD1, 6 bases. This CDR3 comprises 14 residues. In germline, CDR1 is LNHDA, CDR2 SQIVND (reference sequence). Trimming stripped 4 bases from V and 13 bases from J, with 17 bases between.